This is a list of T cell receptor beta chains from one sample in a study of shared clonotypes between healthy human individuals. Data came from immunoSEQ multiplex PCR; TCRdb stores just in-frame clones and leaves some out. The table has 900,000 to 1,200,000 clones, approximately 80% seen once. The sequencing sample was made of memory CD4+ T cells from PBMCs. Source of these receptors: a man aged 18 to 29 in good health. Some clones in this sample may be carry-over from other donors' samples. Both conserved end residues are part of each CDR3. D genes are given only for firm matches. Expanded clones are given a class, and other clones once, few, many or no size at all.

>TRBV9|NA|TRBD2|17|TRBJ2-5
TGTGCCAGCAGCGTAGCGCCAGGACTAGCGGCCTTGGAGACCCAGTACTTC
CASSVAPGLAALETQYF
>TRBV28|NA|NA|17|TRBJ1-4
TGTGCCAGCAGTTTATTTCCGGGCGCTCGATCCAATGAAAAACTGTTTTTT
CASSLFPGARSNEKLFF
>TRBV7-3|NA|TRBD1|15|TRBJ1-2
TGTGCCAGCAGCTTAGAAGGGACAGGGGAAACGCGCTACACCTTC
CASSLEGTGETRYTF
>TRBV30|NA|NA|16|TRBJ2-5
TGTGCCTGGGCTCTCGATGGGGGAGCTATTGGAGAGACCCAGTACTTC
CAWALDGGAIGETQYF
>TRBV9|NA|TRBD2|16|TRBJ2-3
TGTGCCAGCAGCTCAGGACTAGCCCCAAGCACAGATACGCAGTATTTT
CASSSGLAPSTDTQYF
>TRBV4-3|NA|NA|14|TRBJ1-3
TGCGCCAGCAGCGGGACCCGCTCTGGAAACACCATATATTTT
CASSGTRSGNTIYF
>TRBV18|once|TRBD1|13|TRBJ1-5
TGTGCCAGCTCAACAGGGGATACTCAGCCCCAGCATTTT
CASSTGDTQPQHF
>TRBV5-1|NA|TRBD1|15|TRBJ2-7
TGCGCCAGCAGCCTCGGGACAGGGGGCGTAGACGAGCAGTACTTC
CASSLGTGGVDEQYF
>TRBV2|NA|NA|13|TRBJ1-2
TGTGCCAGCAGCTTACAGGTTAACTATGGCCACACCTTC
CASSLQVNYGHTF
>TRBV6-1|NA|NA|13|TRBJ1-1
TGTGCCAGCAGTGAAGCGCGTTTGACTGAAGCTTTCTTT
CASSEARLTEAFF
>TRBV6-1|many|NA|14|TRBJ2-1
TGTGCCAGCAGGGAACTGAGCTCCTACAATGAGCAGTTCTTC
CASRELSSYNEQFF
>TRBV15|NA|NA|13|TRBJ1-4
TGTGCCACCAGCAGAGAGGGCACCGAAAAACTGTTTTTT
CATSREGTEKLFF
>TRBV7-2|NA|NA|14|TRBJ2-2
TGTGCCAGCCGAGCCCGGTCGAACACCGGGGAGCTGTTTTTT
CASRARSNTGELFF
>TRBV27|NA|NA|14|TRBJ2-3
TGTGCCAGCAGTTTATCGAGGAGGGGAGATACGCAGTATTTT
CASSLSRRGDTQYF
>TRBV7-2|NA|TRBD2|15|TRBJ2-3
TGTGCCAGCAGCTCCTACTCGGGGGGTGCAGGTACGCAGTATTTT
CASSSYSGGAGTQYF
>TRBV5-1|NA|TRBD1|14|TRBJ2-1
TGCGCCAGCAGCCTCGGACAGGGGGGCGATGAGCAGTTCTTC
CASSLGQGGDEQFF
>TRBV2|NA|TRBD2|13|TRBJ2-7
TGTGCCAGCAGTGGTGCGGGAGGTTACGAGCAGTACTTC
CASSGAGGYEQYF
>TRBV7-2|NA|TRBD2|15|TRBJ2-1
TGTGCCAGCAGCTTCTCCCCCGGGACTAGATCTGAGCAGTTCTTC
CASSFSPGTRSEQFF
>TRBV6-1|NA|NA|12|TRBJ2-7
TGTGCCAGCATCATTCCAGGGCTCGAGCAGTACTTC
CASIIPGLEQYF
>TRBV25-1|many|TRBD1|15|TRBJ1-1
TGTGCCAGCTACAGGGGGACAGGGGGGATATCTGAAGCTTTCTTT
CASYRGTGGISEAFF
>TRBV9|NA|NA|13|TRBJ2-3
TGTGCCAGCAGCGTTCCAGCCACAGATACGCAGTATTTT
CASSVPATDTQYF
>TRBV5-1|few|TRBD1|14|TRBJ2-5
TGCGCCAGCAGCCCACAGGGGGGCGCAGAGACCCAGTACTTC
CASSPQGGAETQYF
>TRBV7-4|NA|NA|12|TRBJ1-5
TGTGCCAGCAGCCCATCGGGACAGCCCCAGCATTTT
CASSPSGQPQHF
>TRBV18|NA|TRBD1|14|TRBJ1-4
TGTGCCAGCTCACCACCGTCCCGGACAGGAGGCTTGTTTTTT
CASSPPSRTGGLFF
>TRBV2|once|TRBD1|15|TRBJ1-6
TGTGCCAGCAGTTCGACAGGGGGCGGGAATTCACCCCTCCACTTT
CASSSTGGGNSPLHF
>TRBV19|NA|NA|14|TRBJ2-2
TGTGCCAGTAGTAGGACAGAGAACACCGGGGAGCTGTTTTTT
CASSRTENTGELFF
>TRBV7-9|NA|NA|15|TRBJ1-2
TGTGCCAGCAGCCGCGGACAGTCCCCTAACTATGGCTACACCTTC
CASSRGQSPNYGYTF
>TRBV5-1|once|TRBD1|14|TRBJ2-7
TGCGCCAGCACCCCCGGGACAGAGACCTACGAGCAGTACTTC
CASTPGTETYEQYF
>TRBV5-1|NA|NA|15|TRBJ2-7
TGCGCCAGCAGCTTCTCCGGGACGGGATTTTACGAGCAGTACTTC
CASSFSGTGFYEQYF
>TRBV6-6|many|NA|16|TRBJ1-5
TGTGCCAGCAGCCCCCTCGGGGCGGACACCAATCAGCCCCAGCATTTT
CASSPLGADTNQPQHF
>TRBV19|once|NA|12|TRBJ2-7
TGTGCCAGTAGTATGTCCAGGGACGAGCAGTACTTC
CASSMSRDEQYF
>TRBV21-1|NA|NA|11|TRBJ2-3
TGTGCCAGCAGCAATACAGATACGCAGTATTTT
CASSNTDTQYF
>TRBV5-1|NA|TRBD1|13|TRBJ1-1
TGCGCCAGCTCCGGACAGGAGGGCACTGAAGCTTTCTTT
CASSGQEGTEAFF
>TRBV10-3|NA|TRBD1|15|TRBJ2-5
TGTGCCATCAGCCAAAGGACAGGGGCCGGGGAGACCCAGTACTTC
CAISQRTGAGETQYF
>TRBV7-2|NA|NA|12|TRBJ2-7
TGTGCCAGCAGCTTATCAGGACCCCAGCAGTACTTC
CASSLSGPQQYF
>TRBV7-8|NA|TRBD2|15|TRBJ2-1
TGTGCCAGCAGCTTAGTTCGGCTAGCGGGAAATGAGCAGTTCTTC
CASSLVRLAGNEQFF
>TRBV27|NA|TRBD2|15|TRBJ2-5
TGTGCCAGCAGTCCCCGGGGCGGGAGCTCGGAGACCCAGTACTTC
CASSPRGGSSETQYF
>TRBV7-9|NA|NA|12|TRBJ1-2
TGTGCCAGCAGCTTAGAGGTTGAAGGCTACACCTTC
CASSLEVEGYTF
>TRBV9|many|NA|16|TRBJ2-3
TGTGCCAGCAGCGTTTCCACTTATCTTCAGGCAGATACGCAGTATTTT
CASSVSTYLQADTQYF
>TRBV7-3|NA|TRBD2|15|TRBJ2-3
TGTGCCAGCAGCTTCGCTAGCGGGAGCAGGTATACGCAGTATTTT
CASSFASGSRYTQYF
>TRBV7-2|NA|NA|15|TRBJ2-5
TGTGCCAGCAGCGAACGACTGTTGGCTCAAGAGACCCAGTACTTC
CASSERLLAQETQYF
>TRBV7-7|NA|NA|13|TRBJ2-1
TGTGCCAGCAGCTTAGGTCGCACCAATGAGCAGTTCTTC
CASSLGRTNEQFF
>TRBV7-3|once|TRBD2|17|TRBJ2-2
TGTGCCACCAGGACTAGCGGGAGGGCCGGGAACACCGGGGAGCTGTTTTTT
CATRTSGRAGNTGELFF
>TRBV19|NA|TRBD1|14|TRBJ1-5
TGTGCCAGTAGTTCAGGACAGGGGGCCCAGCCCCAGCATTTT
CASSSGQGAQPQHF
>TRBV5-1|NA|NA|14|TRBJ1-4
TGCGCCAGCAGCTCGACAGGCACTTATGAAAAACTGTTTTTT
CASSSTGTYEKLFF
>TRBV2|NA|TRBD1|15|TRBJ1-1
TGTGCCAGCAGTGTGGGGACAGGTTGGTCCACTGAAGCTTTCTTT
CASSVGTGWSTEAFF
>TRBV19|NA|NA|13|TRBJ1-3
TGTGCCAGTAATGCTCCCTCTGGAAACACCATATATTTT
CASNAPSGNTIYF
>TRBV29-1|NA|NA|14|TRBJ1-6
TGCAGCGTTACCTATGGCTCTGGTAATTCACCCCTCCACTTT
CSVTYGSGNSPLHF
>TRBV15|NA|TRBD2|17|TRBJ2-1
TGTGCCACCAGCAGAGATCGGCTAGCGGGACCCTACAATGAGCAGTTCTTC
CATSRDRLAGPYNEQFF
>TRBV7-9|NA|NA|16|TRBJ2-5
TGTGCCAGCAGCTTAAGAATAGCCTCGTACCAAGAGACCCAGTACTTC
CASSLRIASYQETQYF
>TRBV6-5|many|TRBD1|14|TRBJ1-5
TGTGCCAGCAGCTACAGGGGTGGCAATCAGCCCCAGCATTTT
CASSYRGGNQPQHF
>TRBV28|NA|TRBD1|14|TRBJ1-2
TGTGCCAGCAAACTGCCCATAGGGGGCGCAGGCTACACCTTC
CASKLPIGGAGYTF
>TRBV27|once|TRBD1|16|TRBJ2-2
TGTGCCAGCAGTCCTGGGACAGGGGGCAAGATCGGGGAGCTGTTTTTT
CASSPGTGGKIGELFF
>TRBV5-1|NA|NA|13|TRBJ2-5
TGCGCCAGCAGCTTGGGGGGGAAGGAGACCCAGTACTTC
CASSLGGKETQYF
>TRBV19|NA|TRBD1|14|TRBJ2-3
TGTGCCAGTAGCTCGGACAGGGAGACAGATACGCAGTATTTT
CASSSDRETDTQYF
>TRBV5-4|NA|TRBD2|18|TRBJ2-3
TGTGCCAGCAGCTGGGGGTTAGCGGGAGCCTTAGTCACAGATACGCAGTATTTT
CASSWGLAGALVTDTQYF
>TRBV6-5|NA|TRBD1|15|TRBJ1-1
TGTGCCAGCAGTTACGCGACAGGGGCAGACACTGAAGCTTTCTTT
CASSYATGADTEAFF